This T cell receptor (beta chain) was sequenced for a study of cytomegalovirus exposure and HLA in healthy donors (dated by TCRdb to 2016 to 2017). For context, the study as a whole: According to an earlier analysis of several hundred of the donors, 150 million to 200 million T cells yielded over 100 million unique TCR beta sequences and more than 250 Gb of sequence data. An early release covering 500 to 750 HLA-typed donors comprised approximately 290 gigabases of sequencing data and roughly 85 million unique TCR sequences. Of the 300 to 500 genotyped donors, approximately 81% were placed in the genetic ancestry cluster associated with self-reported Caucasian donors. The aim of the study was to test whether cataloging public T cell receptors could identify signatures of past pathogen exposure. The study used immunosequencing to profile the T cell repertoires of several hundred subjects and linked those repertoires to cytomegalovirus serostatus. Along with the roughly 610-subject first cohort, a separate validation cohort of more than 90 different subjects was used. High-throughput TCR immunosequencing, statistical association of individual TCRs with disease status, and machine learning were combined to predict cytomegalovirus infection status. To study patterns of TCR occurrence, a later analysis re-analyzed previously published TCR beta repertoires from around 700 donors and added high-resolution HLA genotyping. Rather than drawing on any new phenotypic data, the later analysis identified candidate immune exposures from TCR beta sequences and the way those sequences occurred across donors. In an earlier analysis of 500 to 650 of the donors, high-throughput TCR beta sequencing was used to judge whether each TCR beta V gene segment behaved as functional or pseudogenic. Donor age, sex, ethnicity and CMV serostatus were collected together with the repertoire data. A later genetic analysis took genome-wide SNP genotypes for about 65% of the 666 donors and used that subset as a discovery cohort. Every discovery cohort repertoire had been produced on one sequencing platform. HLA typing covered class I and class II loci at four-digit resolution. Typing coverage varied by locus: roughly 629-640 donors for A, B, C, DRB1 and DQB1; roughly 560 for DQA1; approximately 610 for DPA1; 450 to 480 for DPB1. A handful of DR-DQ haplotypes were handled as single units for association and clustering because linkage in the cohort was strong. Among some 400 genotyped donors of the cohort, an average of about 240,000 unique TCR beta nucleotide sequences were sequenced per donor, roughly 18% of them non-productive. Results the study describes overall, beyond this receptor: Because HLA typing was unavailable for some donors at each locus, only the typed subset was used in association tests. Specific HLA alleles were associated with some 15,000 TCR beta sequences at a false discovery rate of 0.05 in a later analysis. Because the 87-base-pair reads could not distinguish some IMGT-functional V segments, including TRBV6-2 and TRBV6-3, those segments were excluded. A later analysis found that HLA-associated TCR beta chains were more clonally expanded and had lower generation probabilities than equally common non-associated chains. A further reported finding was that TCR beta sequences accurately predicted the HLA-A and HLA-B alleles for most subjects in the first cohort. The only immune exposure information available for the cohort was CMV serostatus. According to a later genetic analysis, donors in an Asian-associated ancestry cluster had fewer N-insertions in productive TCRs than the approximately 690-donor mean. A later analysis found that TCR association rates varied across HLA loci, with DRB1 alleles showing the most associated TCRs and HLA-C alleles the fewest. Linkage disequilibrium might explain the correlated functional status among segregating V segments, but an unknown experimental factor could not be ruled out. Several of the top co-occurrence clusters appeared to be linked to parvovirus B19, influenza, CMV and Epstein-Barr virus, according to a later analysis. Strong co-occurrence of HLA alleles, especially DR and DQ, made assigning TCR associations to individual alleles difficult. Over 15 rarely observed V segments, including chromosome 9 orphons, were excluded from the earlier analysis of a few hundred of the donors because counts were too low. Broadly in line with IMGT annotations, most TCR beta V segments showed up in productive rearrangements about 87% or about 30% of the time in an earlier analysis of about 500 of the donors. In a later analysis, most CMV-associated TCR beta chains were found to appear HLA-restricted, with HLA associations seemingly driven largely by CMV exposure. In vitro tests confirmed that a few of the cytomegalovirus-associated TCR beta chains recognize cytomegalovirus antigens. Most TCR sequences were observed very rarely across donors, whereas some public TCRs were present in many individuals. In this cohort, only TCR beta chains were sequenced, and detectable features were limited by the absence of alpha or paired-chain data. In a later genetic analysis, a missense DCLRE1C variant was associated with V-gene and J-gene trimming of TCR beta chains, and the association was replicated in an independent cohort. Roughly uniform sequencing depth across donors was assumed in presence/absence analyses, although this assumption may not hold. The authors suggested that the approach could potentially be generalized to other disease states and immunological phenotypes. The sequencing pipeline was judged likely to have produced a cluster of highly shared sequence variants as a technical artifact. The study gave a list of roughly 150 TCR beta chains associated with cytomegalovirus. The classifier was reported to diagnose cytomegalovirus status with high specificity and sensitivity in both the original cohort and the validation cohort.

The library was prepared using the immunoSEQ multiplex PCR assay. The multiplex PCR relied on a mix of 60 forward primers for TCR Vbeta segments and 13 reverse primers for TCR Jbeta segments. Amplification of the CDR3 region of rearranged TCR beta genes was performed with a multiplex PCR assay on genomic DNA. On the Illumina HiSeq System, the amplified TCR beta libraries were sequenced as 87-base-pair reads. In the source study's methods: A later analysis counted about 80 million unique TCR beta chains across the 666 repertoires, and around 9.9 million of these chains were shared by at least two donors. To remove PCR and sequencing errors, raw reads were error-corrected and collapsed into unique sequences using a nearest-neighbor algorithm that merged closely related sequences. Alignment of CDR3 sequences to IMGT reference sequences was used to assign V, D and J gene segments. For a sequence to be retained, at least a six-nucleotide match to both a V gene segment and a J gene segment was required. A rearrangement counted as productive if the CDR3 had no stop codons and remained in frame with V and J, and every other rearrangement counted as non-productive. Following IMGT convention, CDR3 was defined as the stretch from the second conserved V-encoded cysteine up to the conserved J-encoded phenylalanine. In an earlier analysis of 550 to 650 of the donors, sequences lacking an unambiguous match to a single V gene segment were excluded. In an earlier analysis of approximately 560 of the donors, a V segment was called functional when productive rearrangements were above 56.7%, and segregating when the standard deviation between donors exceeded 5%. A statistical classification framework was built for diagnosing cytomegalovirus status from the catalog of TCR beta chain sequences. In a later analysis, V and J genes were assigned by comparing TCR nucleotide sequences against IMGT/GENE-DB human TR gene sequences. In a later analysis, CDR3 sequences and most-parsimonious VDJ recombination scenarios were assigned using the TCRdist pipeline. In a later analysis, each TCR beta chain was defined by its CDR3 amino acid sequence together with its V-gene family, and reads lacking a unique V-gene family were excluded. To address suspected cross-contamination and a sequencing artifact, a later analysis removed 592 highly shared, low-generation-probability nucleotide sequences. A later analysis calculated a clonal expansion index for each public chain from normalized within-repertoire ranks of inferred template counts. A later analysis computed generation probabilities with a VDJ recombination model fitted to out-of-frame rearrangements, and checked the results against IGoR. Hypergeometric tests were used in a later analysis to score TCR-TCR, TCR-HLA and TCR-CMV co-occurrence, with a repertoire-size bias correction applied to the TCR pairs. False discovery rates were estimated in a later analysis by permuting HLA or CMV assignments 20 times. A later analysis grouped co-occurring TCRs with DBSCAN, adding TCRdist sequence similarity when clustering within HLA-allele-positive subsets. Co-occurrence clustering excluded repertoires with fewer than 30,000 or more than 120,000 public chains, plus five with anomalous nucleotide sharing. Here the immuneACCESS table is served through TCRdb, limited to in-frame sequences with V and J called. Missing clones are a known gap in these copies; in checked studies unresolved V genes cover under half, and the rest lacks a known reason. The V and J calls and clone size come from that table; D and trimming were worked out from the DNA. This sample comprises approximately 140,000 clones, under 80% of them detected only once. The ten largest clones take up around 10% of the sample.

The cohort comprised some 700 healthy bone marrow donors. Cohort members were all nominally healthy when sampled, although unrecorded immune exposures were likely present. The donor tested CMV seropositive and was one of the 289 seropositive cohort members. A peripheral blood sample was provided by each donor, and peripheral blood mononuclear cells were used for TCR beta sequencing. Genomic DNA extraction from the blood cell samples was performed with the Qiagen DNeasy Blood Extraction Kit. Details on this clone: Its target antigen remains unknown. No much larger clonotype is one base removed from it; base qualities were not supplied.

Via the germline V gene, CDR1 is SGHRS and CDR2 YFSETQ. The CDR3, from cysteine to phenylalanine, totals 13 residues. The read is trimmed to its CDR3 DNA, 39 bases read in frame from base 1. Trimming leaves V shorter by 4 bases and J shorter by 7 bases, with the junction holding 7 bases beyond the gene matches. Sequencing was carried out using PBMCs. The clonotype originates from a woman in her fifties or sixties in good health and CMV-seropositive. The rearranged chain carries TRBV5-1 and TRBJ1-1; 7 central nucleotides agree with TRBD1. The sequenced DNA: TGCGCCAGCAGCCCCCAGGGGGGCCATGAAGCTTTCTTT. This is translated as CASSPQGGHEAFF.